The sequence of this T cell receptor (beta chain) was determined in a study of control samples from healthy donors and cancer patients. TCRdb keeps only in-frame clones here, not all; method: immunoSEQ multiplex PCR. The data show just over 150,000 clones, with 90% to 95% seen just once and about 8.5% held by the top ten. CDR1 is MNHEY and CDR2 is SVGAGI in the germline V gene. Trimming cost V 6 bases and J 1 base, with 12 bases left between them. The CDR3 runs 14 residues. The sample comprised blood. The genes are TRBV6-5 and TRBJ1-1; no clear D. This clonotype was sampled from a woman in her thirties or forties in good health. The DNA of the CDR3 is TGTGCCAGCAGGTTTACGCAGTGGAACACTGAAGCTTTCTTT. It codes for CASRFTQWNTEAFF.